The 13 T cell receptor beta chains presented below share a single source sample, sequenced in a study of cytomegalovirus exposure and HLA in healthy donors. The study ran its PCR with 60 Vbeta and 13 Jbeta primers. Libraries were prepared by immunoSEQ multiplex PCR; TCRdb keeps only in-frame clonotypes and omits some of them. The sample lists some 110,000 clones, about 81% occurring once. Sequenced material: PBMCs. Receptors were obtained from a male donor in good health and CMV-seropositive.

This clone has just one count. This sequence joins TRBV19 and TRBJ1-5; TRBD1 aligns across 7 bases. The J segment lost 5 bases and the V segment lost 2 bases, leaving 21 bases of the junction unmatched. Germline assignment: CDR1 LNHDA and CDR2 SQIVND (reference sequence). CDR3 size: 20 residues. The CDR3 DNA is TGTGCCAGTAGTATACGTGATTACAGGGGAAAGGGGGCGGACTATCAGCCCCAGCATTTT. As protein: CASSIRDYRGKGADYQPQHF. The whole variable domain, filled in from reference TRBV19 and TRBJ1-5, reads DGGITQSPKYLFRKEGQNVTLSCEQNLNHDAMYWYRQDPGQGLRLIYYSQIVNDFQKGDIAEGYSVSREKKESFPLTVTSAQKNPTAFYLCASSIRDYRGKGADYQPQHFGDGTRLSIL.

The genes are TRBV29-1 and TRBJ2-2; 9 bases map to TRBD1. CDR3 length: 15 amino acids. Trimming removed 0 bases from V and 5 bases from J; junction bases left unmatched: 4. Germline V gives CDR1 SQVTM, CDR2 ANQGSEA. CDR3 nucleotides: TGCAGCGTTGAAGAACAGGGGGCCGGTACCGGGGAGCTGTTTTTT. Amino acid sequence: CSVEEQGAGTGELFF.

The CDR3 sequence: CASKRDVEAFF. The CDR3 coding sequence is TGTGCCAGCAAGCGGGACGTAGAAGCTTTCTTT. The chain links TRBV6-6 to TRBJ1-1, with D possibly TRBD1 on 5 matching bases. The ends were cut back, 7 bases at V and 8 bases at J, with 11 bases in the middle. Per the germline V gene, CDR1 is MNHNY and CDR2 is SVGAGI (reference sequence). The CDR3 spans 11 residues.

The sample holds a few counts of this clone. This rearrangement joins TRBV4-2 to TRBJ2-1; D uncertain. Deletions cut 1 base from V and 8 bases from J, with 9 bases between. This CDR3 has 13 residues. Germline V gives CDR1 LGHNA, CDR2 YNFKEQ. In DNA, the CDR3 is TGTGCCAGCAGCCAAGGGAGCAAGTATGAGCAGTTCTTC. Protein product: CASSQGSKYEQFF.

This chain joins TRBV2 and TRBJ1-2, with no clear D. V lost 3 bases and J lost 3, with 14 bases in between. CDR1 is SNHLY and CDR2 is FYNNEI in the germline V gene. This CDR3 is 15 amino acids long. For the CDR3, the DNA is TGTGCCAGCAGTGACGTCGGCTCGGGAGACTATGGCTACACCTTC. Protein: CASSDVGSGDYGYTF.

The V and J genes are TRBV6-5 and TRBJ2-2; D possibly corresponds to TRBD2 (5 bases). V lost 5 bases and J lost 1, with 8 bases in between. This CDR3 has 14 amino acids. CDR1 is MNHEY, CDR2 SVGAGI, per germline. The CDR3 reads CASSQRENTGELFF. CDR3 nucleotide sequence: TGTGCCAGCAGTCAACGGGAGAACACCGGGGAGCTGTTTTTT.

This clone has only one observation. The chain links TRBV27 to TRBJ1-1; D might be TRBD1 (6 bases). The CDR3 totals 14 residues. Germline V gene data show CDR1 as MNHEY and CDR2 as SMNVEV (reference sequence). V was shortened by 9 bases and J by 1 base, with 15 bases between the two germline ends. The CDR3 is CASALMTGNTEAFF. In nucleotides, the CDR3 is TGTGCCAGTGCCCTAATGACAGGGAACACTGAAGCTTTCTTT.

The chain links TRBV19 to TRBJ2-3, with TRBD2 as a possible D gene (5 bases). Germline CDR1 reads LNHDA; CDR2 reads SQIVND (reference sequence). V was trimmed by 5 bases and J by 0 bases, leaving 12 bases between them. This CDR3 is 15 amino acids long. Written as DNA, the CDR3 is TGTGCCAGTAGTCAGAGAGGGCCTAGCACAGATACGCAGTATTTT. It translates to CASSQRGPSTDTQYF.

The rearrangement uses TRBV5-1 and TRBJ1-3, with D maybe TRBD1 (5 bases). Germline V gene data show CDR1 as SGHRS and CDR2 as YFSETQ. The CDR3 covers 19 residues. The V gene lost 3 bases and the J gene lost 2 bases, with 24 bases spanning the gap. CDR3 nucleotides: TGCGCCAGCAGCTGGAGCGGCACGGGGGGGGTTTCGGCTGGAAACACCATATATTTT. This encodes CASSWSGTGGVSAGNTIYF.

The V and J genes are TRBV30 and TRBJ2-7; no clear D gene. This CDR3 is 11 amino acids long. The V end was cut by 8 bases, the J end by 6 bases, with 14 bases between. Per the germline V gene, CDR1 is GTSNPN and CDR2 is SVGIG (reference sequence). The DNA of the CDR3 is TGTGCCCTCATCTTTCTCGGCGAGCAGTACTTC. The encoded protein is CALIFLGEQYF. Full variable domain (outside the CDR3, taken from reference TRBV30 and TRBJ2-7): SQTIHQWPATLVQPVGSPLSLECTVEGTSNPNLYWYRQAAGRGLQLLFYSVGIGQISSEVPQNLSASRPQDRQFILSSKKLLLSDSGFYLCALIFLGEQYFGPGTRLTVT.

Remarks on this clone: The junction does not match germline at one end; this may be a read error. The V gene is TRBV28, the J gene TRBJ1-5; TRBD1 matches 8 bases. CDR3 length: 15 amino acids. Germline values: CDR1 MDHEN, CDR2 SYDVKM. CDR3 sequence reads: CASSLSRTGMQPQNF. The CDR3 nucleotides read TGTGCCAGCAGCTTGTCACGGACAGGGATGCAGCCCCAGAATTTT.

The chain recombines TRBV6-6 with TRBJ2-7, with TRBD1 matching 8 bases. V shed 2 bases, J shed 0 bases, and the junction held 6 bases outside the gene matches. CDR1 is MNHNY, CDR2 SVGAGI, per germline (reference sequence). The CDR3 has 16 amino acids. The CDR3 bases are TGTGCCAGCAGTTACCGAGGGGACAGGTCCTCCTACGAGCAGTACTTC. This translates into CASSYRGDRSSYEQYF.

The V gene is TRBV6-1, the J gene TRBJ2-4; 7 bases are shared with TRBD1. V dropped 9 bases and J dropped 0; count of bases not matched to a gene: 8. Germline loops: CDR1 MNHNS, CDR2 SASEGT. This CDR3 is 15 amino acids long. CDR3 in DNA: TGTGCCAGTATTTCAGGGGGATCAGCCAAAAACATTCAGTACTTC. Translated: CASISGGSAKNIQYF.